One sample yielded the 18 T cell receptor beta chains listed below, sequenced in a study of T cells after yellow fever vaccination. TCRdb reprocessed the 5' RACE reads with MiXCR, giving one entry per CDR3 protein. The table has 110,000 to 150,000 distinct CDR3 sequences, under 7% seen once. The starting material was CD4+ T cells sorted from PBMCs, obtained 10 days after the yellow fever booster vaccination. These TCRs come from a man aged 30-40 years who received the YFV17D yellow fever vaccine.

Comment on this clonotype: Possible read error: a much larger clone is one base away. This chain uses TRBV5-5 with TRBJ2-2; 8 nucleotides match TRBD1. This CDR3 contains 15 residues. Per the germline V gene, CDR1 is SGHKS and CDR2 is YYEKEE (reference sequence). Germline trimming cut 4 bases from V and 4 bases from J; bases unmatched to any gene: 6. CDR3 sequence: CASSGRTGSTGELFF. The CDR3 DNA sequence: TGTGCCAGCAGCGGGCGGACAGGGAGCACCGGGGAGCTGTTTTTT.

This clonotype showed up many times. This chain joins TRBV6-5 and TRBJ2-1, with a weak D call TRBD1 (6 bases). V was trimmed by 8 bases and J by 6 bases, leaving 11 bases between them. This CDR3 has 12 amino acids. CDR1 and CDR2 from the germline V gene are MNHEY and SVGAGI. The CDR3 bases are TGTGCCAGCGGTCAGGGGCTCAATGAGCAGTTCTTC. This codes for CASGQGLNEQFF.

The V and J genes are TRBV27 and TRBJ2-1; D is possibly TRBD2 (6 bases). CDR1 and CDR2 (germline): MNHEY, SMNVEV (reference sequence). V was shortened by 7 bases and J by 6 bases, with 34 bases between the two germline ends. The CDR3 is made up of 20 amino acids. CDR3 protein: CASTRRGSRGAAKQSNEQFF. The CDR3, as DNA: TGTGCCAGCACCCGAAGGGGTTCGCGGGGCGCCGCCAAACAATCCAATGAGCAGTTCTTC.

This clonotype was recorded many times. V and J are TRBV23-1 and TRBJ2-2; unclear D gene. TRBV23-1 is placed among ORFs of uncertain function. This CDR3 is built from 14 residues. V was cut by 4 bases and J by 2 bases, with 8 bases left in between. The CDR3 here is CASSRFSNTGELFF. The CDR3 region has the DNA TGCGCCAGCAGTCGTTTCTCTAACACCGGGGAGCTGTTTTTT.

This clonotype was seen at least ten times. The chain joins TRBV28 to TRBJ2-1; D unresolved. Germline lookup yields CDR1 MDHEN and CDR2 SYDVKM. With 5 bases removed from V and 7 bases from J, the gap between germline ends came to 18 bases. The CDR3 totals 15 residues. The CDR3 bases are TGTGCCAGCAGTCGTCGGCTTTCCGGTACGAATGAGCAGTTCTTC. Its translation: CASSRRLSGTNEQFF. The full variable domain, in which reference TRBV28 and TRBJ2-1 provide the parts outside the CDR3, is DVKVTQSSRYLVKRTGEKVFLECVQDMDHENMFWYRQDPGLGLRLIYFSYDVKMKEKGDIPEGYSVSREKKERFSLILESASTNQTSMYLCASSRRLSGTNEQFFGPGTRLTVL.

This sequence joins TRBV3-1 and TRBJ1-1; no clear D. Trimming shortened V by 1 base and J by 4 bases, and 13 bases separated the two germline ends. The germline CDR1 and CDR2 sequences are LGHDT and YNNKEL (reference sequence). The CDR3 extends over 15 amino acids. The CDR3 is CASSQVRAPTTEAFF. CDR3 nucleotide sequence: TGTGCCAGCAGCCAAGTGAGGGCCCCTACCACTGAAGCTTTCTTT.

In this sample, this clonotype turned up many times. V usage is TRBV7-9 and J usage is TRBJ2-7, with 7 bases matching TRBD2. CDR1 is SEHNR and CDR2 is FQNEAQ in the germline V gene (reference sequence). The CDR3 length is 14 residues. J lost 7 bases, V lost 5 bases, and 11 bases had no gene match. In nucleotides, the CDR3 is TGTGCCAGCAGCCCAATCACTACCGGGGGGGAGCAGTACTTC. Its translation is CASSPITTGGEQYF.

This clonotype was recorded many times. The rearrangement joins TRBV7-3 to TRBJ2-1; TRBD2 aligns across 12 bases. V lost 1 base, J lost 6 bases, and 13 bases stayed unmatched. The CDR3 covers 19 residues. In germline, CDR1 is SGHTA, CDR2 FQGTGA. The CDR3 reads CASSLRGLAGGDIRNEQFF. CDR3 nucleotide sequence: TGTGCCAGCAGCTTAAGGGGGCTAGCGGGAGGGGACATTCGCAATGAGCAGTTCTTC.

This clonotype was seen many times. This chain uses TRBV2 with TRBJ2-5; 11 bases are shared with TRBD2. The CDR3 contains 13 residues. Germline CDR1 SNHLY, CDR2 FYNNEI. V was clipped by 7 bases and J by 4 bases; unmatched bases: 2. Here the CDR3 DNA reads TGTGCCAGCAATGGACTAGCGGGAGAGACCCAGTACTTC. It specifies CASNGLAGETQYF. The complete variable domain, with remaining parts taken from reference TRBV2 and TRBJ2-5, reads EPEVTQTPSHQVTQMGQEVILRCVPISNHLYFYWYRQILGQKVEFLVSFYNNEISEKSEIFDDQFSVERPDGSNFTLKIRSTKLEDSAMYFCASNGLAGETQYFGPGTRLLVL.

This clonotype was picked up many times. This chain joins TRBV7-9 and TRBJ2-3; D tentatively reads TRBD1 or TRBD2 (5 bases each). The V gene's germline CDR1 is SEHNR and CDR2 FQNEAQ (reference sequence). V lost 5 bases and J 3 bases, leaving 15 bases between the germline ends. The CDR3 totals 15 residues. The CDR3 protein is CASSREGTITDTQYF. The DNA of the CDR3 is TGTGCCAGCAGCCGTGAGGGGACCATAACAGATACGCAGTATTTT.

This clonotype has ten or more counts. CDR3 protein: CSSGLAGGNEQFF. As DNA, the CDR3 is TGCAGTTCGGGACTAGCGGGGGGCAATGAGCAGTTCTTC. V and J are TRBV20-1 and TRBJ2-1, with 15 nucleotides matching TRBD2. There are 13 residues in the CDR3. Germline V gene sequence: CDR1 DFQATT, CDR2 SNEGSKA (reference sequence). V was pared by 8 bases and J by 6 bases, with 2 bases of the junction left unmatched.

This clonotype was recorded at least ten times. J is TRBJ2-2 and V is TRBV12-3 or TRBV12-4; D is uncertain. V was cut by 3 bases and J by 0 bases, with 8 bases left in between. The CDR3 loop spans 15 amino acids. The chain's CDR3 is CASSFPKPNTGELFF. The CDR3 DNA is TGTGCCAGCAGTTTTCCTAAACCGAACACCGGGGAGCTGTTTTTT.

The V call is TRBV29-1, the J call TRBJ2-7; 14 nucleotides line up with TRBD2. Per germline, CDR1 SQVTM and CDR2 ANQGSEA. V shed 6 bases, J shed 2 bases, and the junction held 3 bases outside the gene matches. This CDR3 has 14 amino acids. The CDR3: CSVWTSGRPYEQYF. Here the CDR3 DNA reads TGCAGCGTATGGACTAGCGGGAGGCCCTACGAGCAGTACTTC.

In regard to this clonotype: A much larger clone sits a single nucleotide away, making a read error possible. The chain is built from TRBV7-2 and TRBJ2-1; weak D call: TRBD2 (6 bases). Germline lookup yields CDR1 SGHTA and CDR2 FQGNSA. The CDR3 runs 15 residues. V lost 5 bases and J 9 bases, leaving 20 bases between the germline ends. CDR3 amino acids: CTSSELGGKLFEQFF. In DNA, the CDR3 is TGTACCAGCAGCGAACTGGGCGGGAAGTTATTTGAGCAGTTCTTC.

This clonotype was observed many times. This chain links TRBV20-1 with TRBJ2-3; TRBD1 is a possible D gene (7 bases). The germline gives CDR1 DFQATT, CDR2 SNEGSKA (reference sequence). The CDR3 has 12 residues. V was shortened by 8 bases and J by 3 bases, with 12 bases between the two germline ends. The CDR3 is CSRRGQTDTQYF. The CDR3 DNA is TGCAGTAGGAGGGGGCAGACAGATACGCAGTATTTT.

This clonotype has ten or more counts. The chain is built from TRBV4-2 and TRBJ2-5; a possible D gene is TRBD2 (5 bases). Germline V gene data show CDR1 as LGHNA and CDR2 as YNFKEQ. This CDR3 contains 14 residues. Trimming pared 1 base from V and 0 bases from J, leaving 6 bases between. The CDR3 bases are TGTGCCAGCAGCCAAGGGACTTACCAAGAGACCCAGTACTTC. Amino acid sequence: CASSQGTYQETQYF.

This clonotype showed up many times. V and J are TRBV7-2 and TRBJ2-5; 11 bases are a match to TRBD2. V shed 5 bases and J 4 bases; nucleotides not matched to a gene: 9. There are 16 residues in the CDR3. CDR1 is SGHTA, CDR2 FQGNSA, per germline. The CDR3 DNA follows: TGTGCCAGCAGCCCAAGGCGACTAGCGGGACGAGAGACCCAGTACTTC. Protein: CASSPRRLAGRETQYF. The complete variable domain, with remaining parts taken from reference TRBV7-2 and TRBJ2-5, reads GAGVSQSPSNKVTEKGKDVELRCDPISGHTALYWYRQSLGQGLEFLIYFQGNSAPDKSGLPSDRFSAERTGGSVSTLTIQRTQQEDSAVYLCASSPRRLAGRETQYFGPGTRLLVL.

At least ten counts were recorded for this clonotype. This rearrangement joins TRBV7-2 to TRBJ2-3; 10 bases agree with TRBD2. With V trimmed by 4 bases and J by 5 bases, 6 bases remained unmatched. Germline V gene lookup returns CDR1 SGHTA and CDR2 FQGNSA. The CDR3 sequence is 15 residues long. The CDR3 DNA is TGTGCCAGCAGCTCCCAGCGGGAGGGGGGAGATACGCAGTATTTT. Its protein product is CASSSQREGGDTQYF.